The clone carrying this T cell receptor (beta chain) has ten or more counts. What it recognizes is unknown. The sample comes from a study of T cells after yellow fever vaccination. TCRdb re-called the 5' RACE reads with MiXCR, one entry per CDR3 protein. The repertoire holds over 300,000 distinct CDR3 sequences, roughly 4% seen once, with around 22% in the top ten. Broader study findings: The CD4 compartment and the CD8 compartment contained a small share of clonotypes in common.

Per the germline V gene, CDR1 is SGHRS and CDR2 is YFSETQ. This CDR3 is 13 amino acids long. The V end lost 0 bases, the J end lost 2 bases, and 6 bases lay between the germline ends. This receptor was taken from a man aged 18-30 years who received the YFV17D yellow fever vaccine. This chain links TRBV5-1 with TRBJ2-7; the D is unclear. Material: PBMCs, obtained on the day of the yellow fever booster vaccination. The CDR3 loop reads CASSLEPAYEQYF. CDR3 coding DNA: TGCGCCAGCAGCTTGGAGCCCGCCTACGAGCAGTACTTC. The variable domain in full, completed from reference TRBV5-1 and TRBJ2-7, reads KAGVTQTPRYLIKTRGQQVTLSCSPISGHRSVSWYQQTPGQGLQFLFEYFSETQRNKGNFPGRFSGRQFSNSRSEMNVSTLELGDSALYLCASSLEPAYEQYFGPGTRLTVT.